A selection of T cell receptor beta chains follows, all from one sample in a study of blood T cell repertoires in COVID-19. Assay used: immunoSEQ multiplex PCR; TCRdb lists only in-frame clones, some missing. This table has nearly 300,000 clones, more than 70% appearing once. The material sequenced was peripheral blood. The receptor set was obtained from a woman in her 30s who had recovered from COVID-19. CDR3s include the opening cysteine and the closing phenylalanine or tryptophan. Fields, in order: J gene, D gene, V gene, CDR3 protein. D genes are given only for firm matches.

j_gene: TRBJ1-2
d_gene: .
v_gene: TRBV27
CDR3aa: CASSPGYGYTF

j_gene: TRBJ1-2
d_gene: .
v_gene: TRBV5-4
CDR3aa: CASSLDPRGNYGYTF

j_gene: TRBJ1-1
d_gene: .
v_gene: TRBV5-6
CDR3aa: CASSAREGEAFF

j_gene: TRBJ2-5
d_gene: TRBD2
v_gene: TRBV11-1
CDR3aa: CASSLAASGVETQYF

j_gene: TRBJ2-2
d_gene: TRBD1
v_gene: TRBV4-3
CDR3aa: CASSFNGGQGAGELFF

j_gene: TRBJ1-2
d_gene: .
v_gene: TRBV28
CDR3aa: CATTLRQGQNYGYTF

j_gene: TRBJ2-1
d_gene: .
v_gene: TRBV3-1/TRBV3-2
CDR3aa: CASSLTRDINYRDEQFF

j_gene: TRBJ1-5
d_gene: .
v_gene: TRBV20-1
CDR3aa: CSASLDRVAQPQHF

j_gene: TRBJ2-7
d_gene: .
v_gene: TRBV27
CDR3aa: CASSSPGEAYEQYF

j_gene: TRBJ1-6
d_gene: TRBD1
v_gene: TRBV11-2
CDR3aa: CASSLSPNRGNSPLHF

j_gene: TRBJ2-3
d_gene: TRBD1
v_gene: TRBV5-1
CDR3aa: CASSSRGRSTDTQYF

j_gene: TRBJ1-2
d_gene: TRBD1
v_gene: TRBV6-4
CDR3aa: CASSPPRDRRVNDGYTF

j_gene: TRBJ1-4
d_gene: TRBD1
v_gene: TRBV30
CDR3aa: CAGTTGTAGNEKLFF

j_gene: TRBJ1-2
d_gene: .
v_gene: TRBV7-2
CDR3aa: CASSLQQGYGYTF

j_gene: TRBJ1-3
d_gene: .
v_gene: TRBV19
CDR3aa: CASGTIGNTIYF

j_gene: TRBJ1-4
d_gene: TRBD1
v_gene: TRBV2
CDR3aa: CASRLQGAGEKLFF

j_gene: TRBJ2-1
d_gene: .
v_gene: TRBV6-1
CDR3aa: CASSEIRQTLTSEQFF

j_gene: TRBJ2-6
d_gene: .
v_gene: TRBV28
CDR3aa: CASRQRKGAGANVLTF

j_gene: TRBJ1-6
d_gene: TRBD1
v_gene: TRBV5-1
CDR3aa: CASSLGGVLHF

j_gene: TRBJ1-2
d_gene: TRBD1
v_gene: TRBV5-1
CDR3aa: CASSPTLGQGSPYTF

j_gene: TRBJ1-2
d_gene: .
v_gene: TRBV28
CDR3aa: CASYRQGTYGYTF

j_gene: TRBJ2-5
d_gene: .
v_gene: TRBV29-1
CDR3aa: CSVERGAQETQYF

j_gene: TRBJ1-5
d_gene: .
v_gene: TRBV5-1
CDR3aa: CASSQDSFNQPQHF

j_gene: TRBJ1-1
d_gene: TRBD1
v_gene: TRBV18
CDR3aa: CASSPRDRLNTEAFF

j_gene: TRBJ2-3
d_gene: TRBD2
v_gene: TRBV5-6
CDR3aa: CASSLYRGGAGDTQYF

j_gene: TRBJ2-3
d_gene: .
v_gene: TRBV30
CDR3aa: CAWTSSPDTQYF

j_gene: TRBJ2-5
d_gene: TRBD2
v_gene: TRBV6-5
CDR3aa: CASSSGTSGLDQYF

j_gene: TRBJ2-1
d_gene: TRBD1
v_gene: TRBV29-1
CDR3aa: CSVEGRQGFSYNEQFF

j_gene: TRBJ2-1
d_gene: TRBD1
v_gene: TRBV7-9
CDR3aa: CASSSGTGEQFF

j_gene: TRBJ1-4
d_gene: .
v_gene: TRBV18
CDR3aa: CASSPAVYNEKLFF

j_gene: TRBJ1-5
d_gene: .
v_gene: TRBV2
CDR3aa: CASSERNSNQPQHF

j_gene: TRBJ1-6
d_gene: .
v_gene: TRBV9
CDR3aa: CASSAGQRSSYNSPLHF

j_gene: TRBJ1-1
d_gene: TRBD1
v_gene: TRBV6-4
CDR3aa: CASSPDRTSTNTEAFF

j_gene: TRBJ1-3
d_gene: .
v_gene: TRBV19
CDR3aa: CASSPRRRNYGNTIYF

j_gene: TRBJ2-3
d_gene: .
v_gene: TRBV19
CDR3aa: CASSPRVAIRDTQYF

j_gene: TRBJ2-1
d_gene: TRBD2
v_gene: TRBV6-5
CDR3aa: CASSPVGLVRGEQFF

j_gene: TRBJ2-2
d_gene: TRBD2
v_gene: TRBV5-4
CDR3aa: CASSLGGSGAGGELFF

j_gene: TRBJ1-2
d_gene: .
v_gene: TRBV4-2
CDR3aa: CASSQDHRDGYTF

j_gene: TRBJ2-7
d_gene: TRBD2
v_gene: TRBV28
CDR3aa: CASRLAGVSYEQYF

j_gene: TRBJ1-1
d_gene: TRBD1
v_gene: TRBV5-4
CDR3aa: CASSPPGQVRGTEAFF